The T cell receptor beta chain described here comes from a study of T cells in Graves' hyperthyroidism and ophthalmopathy. Note on this clonotype: Its antigen is unknown. The junction differs from germline at one of its ends, possibly a read error.

General study findings and limits: Most thyroid-expanded clonotypes above 0.001 were also found in blood.

Exclusion of patients followed from uncontrolled infection, other autoimmune disease, pregnancy or lactation. What was amplified from RNA transcripts were TCR beta CDR3 regions. A set of HTBI primers served as the primers for a first-round RT-PCR of the TCR CDR3. TCRdb processed the multiplex PCR reads anew with MiXCR; each CDR3 protein has one entry. Among fewer than 600,000 distinct CDR3 sequences listed, approximately 15% were seen once. The CDR3 is made up of 15 amino acids. Germline V gene sequence: CDR1 MDHEN, CDR2 SYDVKM. The TCR sequence derives from a woman under 30 with Graves' hyperthyroidism. The chain recombines TRBV28 with TRBJ2-1, with 10 bases identical to TRBD2. The sequencing input was blood. The CDR3 loop reads CAISLGLAGANEQFF. The CDR3 DNA reads TGTGCCATCAGTTTAGGGCTAGCGGGAGCGAATGAGCAGTTCTTC.